The present entry profiles one TCR beta chain with its context. Antigen specificity is unknown. This record belongs to a study of cytomegalovirus exposure and HLA in healthy donors. Points from the study as a whole: The authors later found TCR association rates varying by HLA locus, with DRB1 most and HLA-C fewest.

The V and J ends lost 5 bases and 2 bases respectively, with 12 bases between them. This CDR3 is built from 15 residues. Per the germline V gene, CDR1 is SGHAT and CDR2 is FQNNGV. The primer mix had 60 Vbeta and 13 Jbeta primers. Libraries were prepared by immunoSEQ multiplex PCR; TCRdb keeps only in-frame clonotypes and omits some of them. The top ten clones hold about 1.6% of a sample with approximately 170,000 clones, approximately 75% of them seen once. V is TRBV11-2 and J is TRBJ1-4; the D gene is possibly TRBD1 (6 bases). The receptor's source is a girl aged 10 to 17 in good health and CMV-seronegative. The sample consisted of PBMCs. The CDR3 sequence is CASSPAGATNEKLFF. CDR3 in DNA: TGTGCCAGCAGCCCCGCAGGGGCGACTAATGAAAAACTGTTTTTT.